This T cell receptor beta chain was retrieved from a study of shared clonotypes between healthy human individuals (dated by TCRdb to about 2020). Study-wide context: The cohort included three men and a couple of women between 18 and 49 years of age. Between about 0.8 and 9 billion PBMCs per donor were obtained by leukapheresis. To increase sequencing depth and limit assay-specific biases, TCR repertoire library preparation and sequencing were carried out by different laboratories using diverse techniques. For each donor, CD4 naive and CD4 memory were each given three plates, CD8 naive was given two plates, and CD8 memory was given one plate. Blood TCR repertoires of four to six healthy adults were deeply sequenced to estimate repertoire size and the extent of clonotype sharing between individuals. Results the study describes overall, beyond this receptor: Pairwise subsampling led to the expectation that sequencing depth would affect the degree of clonotype sharing among donors. Estimated clonotype richness was generally larger for naive than for memory subsets. Sampling was limited to blood, and TCR repertoires in tissue likely differ from TCR repertoires in blood. The genetic and exposure-history diversity represented was limited by the small number of donors. Clonotypes shared by all four sorted-subset donors showed higher generation probabilities than non-shared clonotypes. When several donors were compared, the shared fraction of clonotypes was around 4.6% for naive CD4, about 4% for naive CD8, more than 2% for memory CD4, and roughly 0.43% for memory CD8. Even with the large sequencing depth, rarefaction of the sorted-subset datasets indicated that sequencing was incomplete.

TCR CDR3 regions were amplified from genomic DNA by multiplex PCR using the deep immunoSEQ assay. Genomic DNA extracted from each cell subset was distributed evenly over all wells of several immunoSEQ 96-well plates, and each plate served as one replicate. Each replicate PCR for sorted subsets received approximately 220 ng genomic DNA, equal to roughly 30,000 T cell genomes. Purified libraries were quantified with a Qubit 3.0 fluorometer, sized on a Bioanalyzer 2100, and re-quantified with the KAPA Library Quantification kit. Every immunoSEQ 96-well plate was sequenced on a dedicated single-read 150-cycle Illumina NextSeq 550 flow cell. Turning to the authors' computational methods: Because only junctional sequences without quality scores were contained in the immunoSEQ output, filtering matching that applied to full-length reads could not be performed. To assign V/J genes and CDR3, sequences were annotated against IMGT germline references using PyIR, a Python wrapper for IgBLAST v1.9. Reads were filtered out if the reads had weak V/J assignments (E-value above 1e-6), no CDR3, stop codons, out-of-frame junctions, or ambiguous translated residues. V3J clonotypes were defined as sequences sharing an identical inferred V gene, J gene, and CDR3 amino acid sequence. The percentage overlap between two repertoires was calculated by dividing the number of shared unique clonotypes by the size of the smaller repertoire. Three approaches were used to assess repertoire richness: RTK rarefaction, the Chao1 estimator, and Recon v2.1 estimates of unobserved clonotypes. For all TCRbeta clonotypes obtained by the gDNA method from a few donors, generation probabilities were computed with OLGA. Held by TCRdb, this immuneACCESS table contains in-frame sequences only and omits some clones. Under half of the omission traces to an unresolved V gene where checked; the cause of the rest is unknown. V and J calls and clone size follow that table, whereas D and trimming were derived from the DNA. This sample is represented by around 2,000,000 clones; approximately 95% of them were singletons. The ten largest account for roughly 1% of the sample.

CD8 naive samples were obtained by positive selection for CCR7 among CD45RO-negative cells, yielding a CD45RA+CCR7+ population from which TemRA cells were excluded. Donors were healthy HIV-negative adults with no recently reported acute infections or vaccinations. Every donor was a Caucasian adult residing in Nashville, Tennessee, USA. After blood collection by leukapheresis, PBMCs were isolated using Ficoll-Histopaque density gradient centrifugation and then cryopreserved in the vapor phase of liquid nitrogen. Analytical flow cytometry was used to check the purity and quantity of each magnetically sorted T cell population. From each sorted fraction, genomic DNA was isolated and quantified by UV absorbance on a Nanodrop 2000c. Trimming accounts for 2 bases at V and 6 bases at J, while the number of junction bases matched to no gene is 3. CDR3 length: 13 amino acids, cysteine to phenylalanine. Only CDR3 DNA is held: 39 bases, read in frame from base 1. The CDR1 and CDR2 encoded by the germline V gene are SGHDT and YYEEEE.

With regard to this clone: It lacks a known antigen. There are no base qualities to consult, and no much larger clone falls within one base.

The origin of this receptor is a young man in good health. Material: naive CD8+ T cells sorted from blood. Taken with the paper, the label for cell subset or site translates to: CD45RA+CCR7+. The rearrangement combines TRBV5-6 with TRBJ1-2, with 8 middle bases fitting TRBD1. This receptor has the CDR3 CASSLDRGNGYTF. The nucleotide sequence is TGTGCCAGCAGCTTAGACAGGGGAAATGGCTACACCTTC. Here the CDR3 is joined to the reference TRBV5-6 and TRBJ1-2 genes, and the full variable domain is: DAGVTQSPTHLIKTRGQQVTLRCSPKSGHDTVSWYQQALGQGPQFIFQYYEEEERQRGNFPDRFSGHQFPNYSSELNVNALLLGDSALYLCASSLDRGNGYTFGSGTRLTVV.